The 21 T cell receptor beta chains below come from one sample, sequenced in a study of Graves' ophthalmopathy and Graves' hyperthyroidism. The authors amplified TCR beta CDR3 regions, and they did so from RNA transcripts for repertoire sequencing. An opening RT-PCR round employed HTBI primers and preceded a second-round multiplex PCR. TCRdb ran MiXCR on the multiplex PCR reads and lists one entry per CDR3 protein. The sample yields hundreds of thousands of distinct CDR3 sequences, roughly 50% seen once. Sequencing was done on a sample of peripheral blood. These receptors came from an adult man with Graves' ophthalmopathy.

The chain links TRBV5-1 to TRBJ2-7; TRBD1 matches at 10 bases. The CDR3 contains 18 residues. The germline V gene has CDR1 SGHRS and CDR2 YFSETQ. J gave up 4 bases and V 0 bases, and 13 bases lay outside the gene matches. The CDR3 protein is CASSLAGTGAQKMYEQYF. CDR3 DNA: TGCGCCAGCAGCTTGGCGGGGACAGGGGCCCAAAAAATGTACGAGCAGTACTTC.

The V call is TRBV9, the J call TRBJ1-2; the D gene is possibly TRBD1 (5 bases). The CDR3 sequence is 17 residues long. Trimming removed 2 bases at V and 3 bases at J, with 20 bases between. The germline CDR1 and CDR2 sequences are SGDLS and YYNGEE. The CDR3 here is CASSVSLSGAGYYGYTF. The CDR3 nucleotides read TGTGCCAGCAGCGTCTCCCTGAGTGGGGCCGGCTACTATGGCTACACCTTC.

Notes on this clonotype: This clone may be a read error of a much larger clone one base away. CDR3 residues: CATSDSRHLYQPQHF. The CDR3 nucleotides read TGTGCCACCAGTGATTCGCGACATCTTTATCAGCCCCAGCATTTT. The V gene is TRBV24-1, the J gene TRBJ1-5, with unresolved D. Germline V gives CDR1 KGHDR, CDR2 SFDVKD. Deletions cut 2 bases from V and 5 bases from J, with 12 bases between. CDR3 size: 15 residues.

This clonotype has a handful of counts. V and J are TRBV28 and TRBJ1-2; no reliable D call. CDR1 is MDHEN, CDR2 SYDVKM, per germline. The CDR3 runs to 12 residues. The V and J ends lost 5 bases and 7 bases respectively, with 11 bases between them. CDR3 nucleotide sequence: TGTGCCAGCAGTGCTGCCGTAGGTGGCTACACCTTC. Translation gives CASSAAVGGYTF.

The chain couples TRBV12-3 or TRBV12-4 to TRBJ2-6; the match to TRBD1 covers 9 bases. Unmatched junction bases numbered 7, after V lost 5 bases and J lost 2 bases. The CDR3 contains 17 residues. CDR3 residues: CASSVTGGAAGANVLTF. The CDR3 nucleotides read TGTGCCAGCAGTGTAACAGGGGGCGCGGCTGGGGCCAACGTCCTGACTTTC.

This clonotype has more than one count but fewer than ten. The chain joins TRBV2 to TRBJ2-7, with 9 bases matching TRBD1. The V gene end was trimmed by 9 bases and the J gene end by 2 bases; junction bases not matched to a gene: 8. CDR1 SNHLY and CDR2 FYNNEI come from the germline V gene. The CDR3 runs 14 residues. In nucleotides, the CDR3 is TGTGCCAGTAACGCCGGGACAGGGCCCTACGAGCAGTACTTC. Residues: CASNAGTGPYEQYF.

The rearrangement links TRBV29-1 to TRBJ1-1, with D possibly TRBD1 on 5 matching bases. The V end lost 5 bases, the J end lost 2 bases, and 15 bases lay between the germline ends. This CDR3 comprises 14 residues. CDR1 is SQVTM and CDR2 is ANQGSEA in the germline V gene. The DNA for the CDR3 is TGCAGCGTTCGGTCAGGGCTGGTTAACACTGAAGCTTTCTTT. Protein: CSVRSGLVNTEAFF.

This clonotype occurred a few times. The V call is TRBV5-5, the J call TRBJ2-6; D remains unclear. The CDR3 is 15 residues long. Germline lookup yields CDR1 SGHKS and CDR2 YYEKEE (reference sequence). Deletions cut 2 bases from V and 0 bases from J, with 6 bases between. The CDR3 here is CASSFRSSGANVLTF. The CDR3 DNA reads TGTGCCAGCAGCTTCAGGAGCTCTGGGGCCAACGTCCTGACTTTC.

This clonotype has at least ten counts. The chain recombines TRBV29-1 with TRBJ1-2; the D gene is possibly TRBD1 (5 bases). This CDR3 spans 12 amino acids. Trimming stripped 4 bases from V and 7 bases from J, with 13 bases between. Germline-derived CDR1 and CDR2 are SQVTM and ANQGSEA. CDR3 in DNA: TGCAGCGTTGCAGGGCGGAGGGGTGGCTACACCTTC. It codes for CSVAGRRGGYTF.

This sequence joins TRBV2 and TRBJ1-1; TRBD1 aligns across 9 bases. Germline loops: CDR1 SNHLY, CDR2 FYNNEI. This CDR3 has 14 residues. V gave up 6 bases and J gave up 3 bases; unmatched junction bases: 5. The CDR3 bases are TGTGCCAGCAGAGGGGACAGGGTGTACACTGAAGCTTTCTTT. It encodes CASRGDRVYTEAFF. Using reference TRBV2 and TRBJ1-1 for the parts outside the CDR3, the full variable domain is EPEVTQTPSHQVTQMGQEVILRCVPISNHLYFYWYRQILGQKVEFLVSFYNNEISEKSEIFDDQFSVERPDGSNFTLKIRSTKLEDSAMYFCASRGDRVYTEAFFGQGTRLTVV.

The chain recombines TRBV29-1 with TRBJ1-5, with 12 bases fitting TRBD1. The CDR3 runs to 18 residues. Trimming cost V 2 bases and J 6 bases; bases outside gene matches: 14. The germline CDR1 and CDR2 sequences are SQVTM and ANQGSEA. Here the CDR3 reads CSVEPCRDRGRDIQPQHF. As DNA, the CDR3 is TGCAGCGTTGAACCTTGCCGGGACAGGGGGCGAGACATTCAGCCCCAGCATTTT.

This chain connects TRBV4-1 to TRBJ1-1, with a possible D match to TRBD1 (6 bases). Germline CDR1 is MGHRA and CDR2 is YSYEKL. Trimming stripped 0 bases from V and 4 bases from J, with 12 bases between. The CDR3 sequence is 15 residues long. CDR3 nucleotides: TGCGCCAGCAGCCAAGAATACAGGGCGGGCACTGAAGCTTTCTTT. This encodes CASSQEYRAGTEAFF.

This clonotype was seen repeatedly, ten times or more. This chain joins TRBV10-3 and TRBJ2-7, with a weak D call TRBD2 (5 bases). Germline V gene lookup returns CDR1 ENHRY and CDR2 SYGVKD. The CDR3 has 13 amino acids. V shed 6 bases and J shed 6 bases, with 15 bases lying between them. In nucleotides, the CDR3 is TGTGCCATCAGGCCCGTCTCGGGAACCGAGCAGTACTTC. It encodes CAIRPVSGTEQYF.

This clonotype was seen more than once but under ten times. J is TRBJ2-7 and V is TRBV19, with D possibly being TRBD1 or TRBD2 (5 bases each). CDR3 length equals 14 residues. Deletions cut 4 bases from V and 5 bases from J, with 15 bases between. The germline CDR1 and CDR2 sequences are LNHDA and SQIVND (reference sequence). The CDR3 here is CASSKEGWIDEQYF. The CDR3, as DNA: TGTGCCAGTAGTAAAGAGGGGTGGATTGACGAGCAGTACTTC.

The chain uses TRBV10-3 and TRBJ1-3, with D uncertain. CDR3 size: 13 residues. The germline V and J ends were trimmed by 10 bases and 4 bases, with 14 bases remaining between them. CDR1 and CDR2 (germline): ENHRY, SYGVKD. The CDR3 sequence is CATGSGAGNTIYF. The DNA of the CDR3 is TGTGCCACCGGATCGGGCGCCGGAAACACCATATATTTT.

This chain joins TRBV7-8 and TRBJ2-2, with D perhaps TRBD2 (7 bases). The CDR3 is 15 amino acids. V lost 5 bases to trimming and J lost 4 bases, with 14 bases between them. Per the germline V gene, CDR1 is SGHVS and CDR2 is FQNEAQ. The DNA of the CDR3 is TGTGCCAGCAGCCAAGTAGGGGGGGGCACCGGGGAGCTGTTTTTT. It translates to CASSQVGGGTGELFF. Full variable domain (missing parts from reference TRBV7-8 and TRBJ2-2): GAGVSQSPRYKVAKRGQDVALRCDPISGHVSLFWYQQALGQGPEFLTYFQNEAQLDKSGLPSDRFFAERPEGSVSTLKIQRTQQEDSAVYLCASSQVGGGTGELFFGEGSRLTVL.

The chain links TRBV5-8 to TRBJ2-7; 9 positions match TRBD1. Matching the DNA end better, TRBJ2-1 makes the J call doubtful. CDR1 is SGHTS, CDR2 YDEGEE, per germline. This CDR3 has 15 residues. DNA of the CDR3: TGTGCCAGCAGCCGACGACAGGGGGTATACAATGAGCAGTTCTTC. Its protein is CASSRRQGVYNEQFF.

This clonotype was seen just once. V and J are TRBV7-9 and TRBJ2-7; tentatively, D is TRBD2 (5 bases). This CDR3 spans 16 amino acids. V was trimmed by 5 bases and J by 0 bases, leaving 17 bases between them. Germline V gives CDR1 SEHNR, CDR2 FQNEAQ (reference sequence). The CDR3 region has the DNA TGTGCCAGCAGCCAAGATTGGAGCGGTTACTCCTACGAGCAGTACTTC. Encoded protein: CASSQDWSGYSYEQYF. Filled out from reference TRBV7-9 and TRBJ2-7, the complete variable domain reads DTGVSQNPRHKITKRGQNVTFRCDPISEHNRLYWYRQTLGQGPEFLTYFQNEAQLEKSRLLSDRFSAERPKGSFSTLEIQRTEQGDSAMYLCASSQDWSGYSYEQYFGPGTRLTVT.

This clonotype turned up a few times. The gene calls are TRBV7-8 and TRBJ1-4, with D maybe TRBD1 (5 bases). Trimming removed 2 bases at V and 0 bases at J, with 10 bases between. The CDR3 runs 16 residues. Germline assignment: CDR1 SGHVS and CDR2 FQNEAQ. Here the CDR3 reads CASSLLPGATNEKLFF. Written as DNA, the CDR3 is TGTGCCAGCAGCTTATTGCCGGGGGCAACTAATGAAAAACTGTTTTTT.

The rearrangement uses TRBV7-9 and TRBJ1-4; D possibly corresponds to TRBD1 (5 bases). V gave up 8 bases and J gave up 2 bases, with 15 bases separating them. The length of the CDR3 is 15 residues. Per germline, CDR1 SEHNR and CDR2 FQNEAQ (reference sequence). The DNA of the CDR3 is TGTGCCAGCTCACCAGGGCGTCCTACTAATGAAAAACTGTTTTTT. As protein: CASSPGRPTNEKLFF. The variable domain in full, completed from reference TRBV7-9 and TRBJ1-4, reads DTGVSQNPRHKITKRGQNVTFRCDPISEHNRLYWYRQTLGQGPEFLTYFQNEAQLEKSRLLSDRFSAERPKGSFSTLEIQRTEQGDSAMYLCASSPGRPTNEKLFFGSGTQLSVL.

The V and J genes are TRBV7-2 and TRBJ2-5; TRBD1 aligns across 9 bases. V trimming: 5 bases; J trimming: 5 bases; junction bases outside the gene matches: 21. Germline V CDR1 and CDR2: SGHTA, FQGNSA. This CDR3 is built from 19 residues. CDR3 region: CASSPKGQGVHYLLETQYF. The CDR3 nucleotides are TGTGCCAGCAGCCCCAAGGGACAGGGAGTCCATTATTTATTGGAGACCCAGTACTTC.